This TCR beta chain was sequenced during a study of T cells in Graves' hyperthyroidism and ophthalmopathy. Comments on this clonotype: Its antigen remains unidentified.

RNA transcripts were the template for amplifying TCR beta CDR3 regions. Primed by the HTBI set, a first-round RT-PCR was run on the TCR CDR3. A single record per CDR3 protein comes from TCRdb applying MiXCR to the multiplex PCR reads. The repertoire holds over 250,000 distinct CDR3 sequences, with less than 30% as singletons. Findings and caveats of the study: Before onset, by a median of approximately 6.2 months, the model predicted ophthalmopathy.

Uncontrolled infection, other autoimmune disease, pregnancy or lactation disqualified patients from enrolment. V shed 10 bases and J shed 6 bases, with 16 bases lying between them. This CDR3 is 12 amino acids long. Germline CDR1 is MNHEY and CDR2 is SVGEGT. This receptor was identified in a man aged 40-49 years with Graves' hyperthyroidism that later progressed to Graves' ophthalmopathy. The chain uses TRBV6-2 or TRBV6-3 and TRBJ2-7; D remains ambiguous. The sample was blood. The CDR3 is CAISRLTGEQYF. The CDR3 bases are TGTGCCATCTCACGTCTCACCGGCGAGCAGTACTTC.